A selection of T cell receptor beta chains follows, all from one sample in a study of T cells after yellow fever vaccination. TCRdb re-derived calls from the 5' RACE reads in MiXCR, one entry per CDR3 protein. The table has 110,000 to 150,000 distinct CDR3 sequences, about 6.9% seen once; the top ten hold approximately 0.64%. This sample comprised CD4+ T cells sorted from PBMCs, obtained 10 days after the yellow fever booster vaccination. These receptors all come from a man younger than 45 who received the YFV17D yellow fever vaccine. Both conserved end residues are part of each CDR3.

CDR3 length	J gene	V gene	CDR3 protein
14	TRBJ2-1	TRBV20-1	CSARRGKGRNEQFF
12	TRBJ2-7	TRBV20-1	CSAVEGTYEQYF
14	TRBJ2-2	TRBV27	CASSLRQGPGELFF
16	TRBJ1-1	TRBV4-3	CASRKGGAGLNTEAFF
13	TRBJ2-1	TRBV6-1	CASRTTGTSEQFF
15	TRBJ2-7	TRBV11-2	CASSLVGRGGFEQYF
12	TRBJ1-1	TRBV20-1	CSATPRHTEAFF
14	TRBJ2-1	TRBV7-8	CASSRDRGGGEQFF
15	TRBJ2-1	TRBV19	CASSIARSSYNEQFF
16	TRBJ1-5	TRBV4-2	CASSQVEAISNQPQHF
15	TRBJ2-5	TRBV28	CASSLAGSGKETQYF
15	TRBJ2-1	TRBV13	CASSVGLASYNEQFF
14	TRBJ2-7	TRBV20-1	CSASPSAHSYEQYF
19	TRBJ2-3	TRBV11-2	CASSSSFEIDRQSTDTQYF
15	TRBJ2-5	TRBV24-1	CATSDFGPTKETQYF
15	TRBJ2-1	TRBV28	CASREQGVEYNEQFF
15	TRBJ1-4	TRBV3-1	CASSQEYQLGEKLFF
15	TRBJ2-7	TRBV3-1	CASSQTLAGGYEQYF
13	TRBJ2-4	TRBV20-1	CSARDPGSNIQYF
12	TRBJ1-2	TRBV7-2	CASSLRGGGYTF
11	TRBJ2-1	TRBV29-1	CSVEDLGEQFF
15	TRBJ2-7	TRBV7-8	CASSVTGGASYEQYF
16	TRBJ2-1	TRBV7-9	CASTQYRTSGYNEQFF
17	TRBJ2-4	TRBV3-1	CASSQVFVREAKNIQYF
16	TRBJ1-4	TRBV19	CASSPQGGGSDEKLFF
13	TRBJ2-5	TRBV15	CATSWGQLETQYF
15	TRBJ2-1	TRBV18	CASSPGEALYNEQFF
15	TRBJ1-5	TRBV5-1	CASRQGWGNNQPQHF
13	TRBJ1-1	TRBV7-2	CASSLQGKTEAFF
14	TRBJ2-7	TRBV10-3	CAIRPGQRSYEQYF
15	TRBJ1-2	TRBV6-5	CASSYPGQSDYGYTF
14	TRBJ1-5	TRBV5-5	CASSLERYNQPQHF
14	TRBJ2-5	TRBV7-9	CASSLGGRQETQYF
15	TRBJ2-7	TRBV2	CASKNSLAGGSEQYF
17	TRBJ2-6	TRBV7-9	CASSTSVGRAAANVLTF
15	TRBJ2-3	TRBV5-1	CASSLGSGRTDTQYF
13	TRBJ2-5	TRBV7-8	CASSTLNWATQYF
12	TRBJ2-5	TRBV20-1	CSASSWQETQYF
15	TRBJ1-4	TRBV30	CACTRGGPDTPKLFF
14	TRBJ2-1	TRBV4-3	CASSQDGQHNEQFF
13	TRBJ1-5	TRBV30	CAWSPWDDQPQHF
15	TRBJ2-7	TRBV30	CAWSVGGGRADEQYF
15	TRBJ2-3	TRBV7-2	CASSWAAGGTDTQYF
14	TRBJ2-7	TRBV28	CASTTGGLSYEQYF
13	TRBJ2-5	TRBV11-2	CASSGGLGETQYF
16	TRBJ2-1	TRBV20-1	CCARDGSGRIYNEQFF
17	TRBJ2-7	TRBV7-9	CASSLGLLTGSAYEQYF
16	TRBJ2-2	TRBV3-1	CASSQGHNSNTGELFF
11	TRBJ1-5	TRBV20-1	CSAREAAAQHF
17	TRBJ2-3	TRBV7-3	CASSTDLAGGSTDTQYF
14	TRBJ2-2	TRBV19	CATVQGPGTGELFF
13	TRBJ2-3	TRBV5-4	CASSDPPPDTQYF
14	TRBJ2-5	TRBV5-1	CASSITGDRETQYF
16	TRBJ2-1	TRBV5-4	CASSMGLVSSYNEQFF
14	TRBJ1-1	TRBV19	CASSSRGLGTEAFF
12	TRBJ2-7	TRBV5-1	CASSRNPYEQYF
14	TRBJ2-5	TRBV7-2	CASRLTPNQETQYF
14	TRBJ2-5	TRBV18	CASWTASVGETQYF
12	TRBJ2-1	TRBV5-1	CASSWTWNEQFF